This T cell receptor (beta chain) was captured by sequencing in a study of shared clonotypes between healthy human individuals. Study at large: Researchers assigned three CD4 naive, three CD4 memory, two CD8 naive and one CD8 memory plate to each donor.

Deep-level settings were used for running the assay. Over several immunoSEQ plates, each subset's genomic DNA was distributed in even portions. Profiled with immunoSEQ multiplex PCR; TCRdb holds only in-frame clones, not every one. The sample includes roughly 590,000 clones, around 95% seen only once; the top ten take around 0.097%. CDR1 and CDR2 (germline): MDHEN, SYDVKM. This CDR3 has 16 amino acids. The V segment lost 5 bases and the J segment 5 bases; nucleotides outside the gene matches: 7. Cells designated naive CD8 were CD45RO-negative and were positively selected for CCR7, with terminally differentiated effector memory CD45RA+ cells excluded. Donors included only healthy HIV-negative adults lacking recent acute infections or vaccinations.

This TCR came from a woman aged 25 to 39 in good health. The J gene is TRBJ2-2, the V gene TRBV28; 11 nucleotides line up with TRBD2. The sequenced sample was naive CD8+ T cells sorted from blood. In DNA, the CDR3 is TGTGCCAGCAGTCCCTTAGCGGGAGGGGGGACCGGGGAGCTGTTTTTT. Its translation is CASSPLAGGGTGELFF.